This T cell receptor (beta chain) is drawn from a study of regulatory T cells in long-lasting Graves disease. The study, taken as a whole, reports: Persistent disease preferred TRBV28, TRBJ1-2 and TRBJ2-5; new disease, TRBV20-1 and TRBJ2-1.

This sample's time point: newly diagnosed GD, antithyroid drugs for less than 3 months. After RNA was extracted from PBMCs, the TCR library was made from it. According to the study, TCR beta libraries were built with iRepertoire HTBI primers and CDR3-region Arm-PCR. A single record per CDR3 protein comes from TCRdb applying MiXCR to the multiplex PCR reads. Of 350,000 to 500,000 distinct CDR3 sequences listed, 14% are singletons. In its sample, this clonotype was seen a few times. The antigen remains unidentified. The CDR3 spans 14 residues. Trimming left V 5 bases short and J 0 bases short, with 5 bases between. Per the germline V gene, CDR1 is MNHEY and CDR2 is SMNVEV (reference sequence). Another study also made use of these data, one on T cells in Graves' hyperthyroidism and ophthalmopathy. From that second work: Graves' hyperthyroidism is called stable when ophthalmopathy does not progress within 18 months.

This sequence joins TRBV27 and TRBJ2-6; no clear D gene. This clonotype was obtained from a woman between 45 and 65 years old with Graves disease. The source was peripheral blood mononuclear cells (PBMCs), collected at new diagnosis, from a patient treated with antithyroid drugs. This CDR3 is CASSISSGANVLTF. CDR3 coding DNA: TGTGCCAGCAGTATTAGCTCTGGGGCCAACGTCCTGACTTTC.